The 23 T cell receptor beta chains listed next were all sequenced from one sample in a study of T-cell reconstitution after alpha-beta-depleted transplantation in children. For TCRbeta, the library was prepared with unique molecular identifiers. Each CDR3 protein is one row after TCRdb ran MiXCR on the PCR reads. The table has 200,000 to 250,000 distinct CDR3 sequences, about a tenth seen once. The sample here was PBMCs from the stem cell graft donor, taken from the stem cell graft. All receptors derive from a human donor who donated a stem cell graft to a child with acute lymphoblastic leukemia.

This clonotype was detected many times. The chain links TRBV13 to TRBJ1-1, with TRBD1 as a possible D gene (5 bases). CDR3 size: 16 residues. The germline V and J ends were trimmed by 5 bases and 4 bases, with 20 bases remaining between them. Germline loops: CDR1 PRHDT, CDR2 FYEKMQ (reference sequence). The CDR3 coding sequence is TGTGCCAGCAGCCCCAGAAGTGGGGGGGGAAGCACTGAAGCTTTCTTT. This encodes CASSPRSGGGSTEAFF.

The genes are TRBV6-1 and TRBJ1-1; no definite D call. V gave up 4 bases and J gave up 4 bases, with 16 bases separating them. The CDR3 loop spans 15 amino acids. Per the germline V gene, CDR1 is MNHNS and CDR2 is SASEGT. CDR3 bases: TGTGCCAGCAGTGCCTCAGGCGGGGTTGGCACTGAAGCTTTCTTT. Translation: CASSASGGVGTEAFF.

CDR3 DNA sequence: TGTGCCAGCAGTGAAGCGCTTCGAGGCCTAAGCTCCTACAATGAGCAGTTCTTC. Its translation: CASSEALRGLSSYNEQFF. This chain uses TRBV2 with TRBJ2-1; D remains unclear. V lost 0 bases to trimming and J lost 0 bases, with 15 bases between them. This CDR3 has 18 residues. The germline V gene has CDR1 SNHLY and CDR2 FYNNEI.

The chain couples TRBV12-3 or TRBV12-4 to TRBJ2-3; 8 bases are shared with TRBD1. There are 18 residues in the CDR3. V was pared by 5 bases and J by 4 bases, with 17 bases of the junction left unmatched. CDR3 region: CASSPTRDRMMGPDTQYF. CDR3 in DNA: TGTGCCAGCAGTCCGACAAGGGACAGGATGATGGGTCCAGATACGCAGTATTTT.

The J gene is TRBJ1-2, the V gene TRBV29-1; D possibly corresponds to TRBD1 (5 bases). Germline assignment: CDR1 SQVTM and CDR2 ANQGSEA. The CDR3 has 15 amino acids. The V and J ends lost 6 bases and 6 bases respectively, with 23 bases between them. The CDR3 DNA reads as TGCAGCGTGGACAAAACAGAATCCGCTGGAGATGGCTACACCTTC. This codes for CSVDKTESAGDGYTF.

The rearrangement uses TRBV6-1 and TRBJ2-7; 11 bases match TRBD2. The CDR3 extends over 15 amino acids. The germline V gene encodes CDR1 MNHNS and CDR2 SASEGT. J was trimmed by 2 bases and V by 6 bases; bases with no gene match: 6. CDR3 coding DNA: TGTGCCAGCAGGATCCTAGCGGGGGGCACCTACGAGCAGTACTTC. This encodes CASRILAGGTYEQYF.

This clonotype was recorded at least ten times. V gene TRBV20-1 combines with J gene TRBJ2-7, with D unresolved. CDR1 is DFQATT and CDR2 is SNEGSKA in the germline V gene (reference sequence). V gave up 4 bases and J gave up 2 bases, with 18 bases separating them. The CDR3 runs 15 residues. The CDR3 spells CSANNFGESAYEQYF. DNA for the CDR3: TGCAGTGCTAACAACTTTGGGGAATCTGCCTACGAGCAGTACTTC.

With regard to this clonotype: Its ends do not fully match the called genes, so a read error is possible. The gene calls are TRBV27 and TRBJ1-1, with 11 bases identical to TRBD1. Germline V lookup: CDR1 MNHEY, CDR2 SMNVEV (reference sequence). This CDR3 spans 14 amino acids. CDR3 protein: CAISFGQGATEAFF. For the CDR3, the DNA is TGTGCCATCAGTTTCGGACAGGGGGCCACTGAAGCTTTCTTT.

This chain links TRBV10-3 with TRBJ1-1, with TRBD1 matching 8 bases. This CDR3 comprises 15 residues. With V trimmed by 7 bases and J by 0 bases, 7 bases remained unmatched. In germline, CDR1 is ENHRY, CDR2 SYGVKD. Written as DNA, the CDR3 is TGTGCCATCACGAAGGACAGGGATTTGAACACTGAAGCTTTCTTT. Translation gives CAITKDRDLNTEAFF.

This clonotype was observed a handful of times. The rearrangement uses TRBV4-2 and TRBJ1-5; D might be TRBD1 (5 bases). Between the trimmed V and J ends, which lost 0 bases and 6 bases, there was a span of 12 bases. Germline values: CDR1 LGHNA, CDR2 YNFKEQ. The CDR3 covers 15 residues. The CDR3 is CASSQDFEGAQPQHF. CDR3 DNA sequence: TGTGCCAGCAGCCAAGATTTCGAAGGGGCTCAGCCCCAGCATTTT.

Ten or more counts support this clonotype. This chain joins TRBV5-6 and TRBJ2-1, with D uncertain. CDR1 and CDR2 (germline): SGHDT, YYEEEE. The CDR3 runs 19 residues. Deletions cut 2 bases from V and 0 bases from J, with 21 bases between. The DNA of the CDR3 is TGTGCCAGCAGCTTTCTCGACGGCCTACCCTTGAGCTCCTACAATGAGCAGTTCTTC. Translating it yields CASSFLDGLPLSSYNEQFF.

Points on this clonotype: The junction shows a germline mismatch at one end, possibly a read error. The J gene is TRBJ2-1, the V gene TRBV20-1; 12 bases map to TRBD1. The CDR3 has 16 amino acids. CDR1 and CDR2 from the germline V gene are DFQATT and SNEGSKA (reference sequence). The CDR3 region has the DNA TGCTGTGCTAGAGCCGGAGGGACAGGGGGCTGGAATGAGCAGTTCTTC. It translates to CCARAGGTGGWNEQFF.

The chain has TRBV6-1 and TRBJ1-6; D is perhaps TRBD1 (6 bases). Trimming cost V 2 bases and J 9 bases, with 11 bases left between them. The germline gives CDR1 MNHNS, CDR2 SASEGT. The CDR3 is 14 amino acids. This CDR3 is CASSEYTGTSPLHF. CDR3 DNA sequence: TGTGCCAGCAGTGAATACACAGGGACTTCACCCCTCCACTTT.

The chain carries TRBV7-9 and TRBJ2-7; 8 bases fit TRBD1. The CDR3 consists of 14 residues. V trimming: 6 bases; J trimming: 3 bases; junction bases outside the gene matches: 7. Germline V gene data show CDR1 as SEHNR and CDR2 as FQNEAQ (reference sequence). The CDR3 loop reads CASRPGGVFYEQYF. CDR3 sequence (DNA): TGTGCCAGCAGGCCAGGGGGCGTTTTCTACGAGCAGTACTTC.

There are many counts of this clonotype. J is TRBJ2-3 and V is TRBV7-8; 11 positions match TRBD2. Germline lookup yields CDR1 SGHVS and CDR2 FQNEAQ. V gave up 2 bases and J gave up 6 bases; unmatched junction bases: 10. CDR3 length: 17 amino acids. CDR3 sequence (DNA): TGTGCCAGCAGCTTATTGGTTAGCGGGGGGGCCAAGGATACGCAGTATTTT. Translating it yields CASSLLVSGGAKDTQYF. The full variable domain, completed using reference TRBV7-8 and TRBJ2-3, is GAGVSQSPRYKVAKRGQDVALRCDPISGHVSLFWYQQALGQGPEFLTYFQNEAQLDKSGLPSDRFFAERPEGSVSTLKIQRTQQEDSAVYLCASSLLVSGGAKDTQYFGPGTRLTVL.

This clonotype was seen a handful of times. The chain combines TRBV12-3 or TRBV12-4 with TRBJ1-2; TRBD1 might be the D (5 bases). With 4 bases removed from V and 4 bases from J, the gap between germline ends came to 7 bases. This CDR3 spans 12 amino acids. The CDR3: CASSYGGYGYTF. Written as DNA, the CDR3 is TGTGCCAGCAGTTACGGGGGCTATGGCTACACCTTC.

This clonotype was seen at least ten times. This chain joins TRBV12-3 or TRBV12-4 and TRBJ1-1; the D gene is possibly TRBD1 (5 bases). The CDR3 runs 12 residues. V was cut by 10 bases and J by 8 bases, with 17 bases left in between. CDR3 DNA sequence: TGTGCCACCGGAGCCGGGACTGTCGAAGCTTTCTTT. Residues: CATGAGTVEAFF.

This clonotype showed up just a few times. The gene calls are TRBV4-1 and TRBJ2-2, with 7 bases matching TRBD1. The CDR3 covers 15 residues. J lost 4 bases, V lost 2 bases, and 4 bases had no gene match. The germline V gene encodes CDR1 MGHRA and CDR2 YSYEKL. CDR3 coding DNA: TGCGCCAGCAGCCAACCAGACAGGGCCACCGGGGAGCTGTTTTTT. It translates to CASSQPDRATGELFF.

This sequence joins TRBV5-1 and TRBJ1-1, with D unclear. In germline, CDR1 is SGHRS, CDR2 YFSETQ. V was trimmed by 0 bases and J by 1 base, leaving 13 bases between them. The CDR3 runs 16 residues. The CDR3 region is CASSLGFGITNTEAFF. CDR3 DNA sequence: TGCGCCAGCAGCTTGGGGTTTGGGATAACGAACACTGAAGCTTTCTTT.

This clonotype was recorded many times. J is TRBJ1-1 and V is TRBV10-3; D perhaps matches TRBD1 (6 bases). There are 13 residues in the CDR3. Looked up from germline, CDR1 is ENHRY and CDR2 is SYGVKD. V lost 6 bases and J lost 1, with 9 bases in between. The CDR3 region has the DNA TGTGCCATCAGCAGGACAGAGAACACTGAAGCTTTCTTT. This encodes CAISRTENTEAFF.

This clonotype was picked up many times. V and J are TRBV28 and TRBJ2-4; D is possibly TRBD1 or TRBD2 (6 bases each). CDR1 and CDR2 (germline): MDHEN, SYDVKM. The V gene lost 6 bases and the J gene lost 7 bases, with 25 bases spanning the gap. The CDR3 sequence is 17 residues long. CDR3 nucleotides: TGTGCCAGCAGCCGTTTTAGGGGGGCGCAGGTTGGGAACATTCAGTACTTC. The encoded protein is CASSRFRGAQVGNIQYF.

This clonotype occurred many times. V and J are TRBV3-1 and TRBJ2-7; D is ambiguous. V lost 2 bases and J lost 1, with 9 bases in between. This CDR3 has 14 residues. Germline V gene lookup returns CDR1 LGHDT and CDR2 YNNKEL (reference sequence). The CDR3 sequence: CASSQIETSYEQYF. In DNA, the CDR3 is TGTGCCAGCAGCCAAATCGAAACGTCCTACGAGCAGTACTTC.

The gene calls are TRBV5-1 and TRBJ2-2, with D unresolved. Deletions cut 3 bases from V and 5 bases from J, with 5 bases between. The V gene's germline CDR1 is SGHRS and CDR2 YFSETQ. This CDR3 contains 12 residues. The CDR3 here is CASSSGTGELFF. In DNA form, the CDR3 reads TGCGCCAGCAGCTCGGGTACCGGGGAGCTGTTTTTT.